This T cell receptor beta chain was identified in a study of neurological immune-mediated disorders (dated 2019 in TCRdb). In terms of the full investigation: Peripheral blood TCR-beta repertoires from HTLV-I-associated myelopathy (HAM/TSP) patients, multiple sclerosis patients and healthy controls were compared by UMI-based sequencing. The roughly 110 TCR-beta libraries included longitudinal samples, technical triplicates and paired sorted CD4+ and CD8+ T-cell subsets alongside PBMC samples. Of the approximately 70 subjects in the cohort, around 15 were HAM/TSP patients, some 35 were multiple sclerosis patients, and around 20 were healthy controls. Summary of the overall study and its limitations: No identical CDR3 amino acid sequences were shared among expanded clones across subjects, suggesting private TCR-beta repertoires in all groups. TCR clonal expansion was highest in HAM/TSP patients and lowest in MS patients, with MS patients falling below even healthy controls.

Ten or more counts support this clonotype. What this receptor recognizes is not known. The sample holds no much larger clone one base away, and base qualities are not on file. cDNA was synthesized by template-switch 5'RACE using a primer with a 10-nucleotide random unique molecular identifier that tagged each TCR transcript. Every sequencing run yielded over 200 million TCR-beta sequences covering 15-18 subjects. The RNeasy kit was used to extract total RNA. The KAPA Real-time Library Amplification kit was used to amplify TCR-beta VDJ regions with primers for the TCR constant region and the 5'RACE anchor. Sample indexes and Illumina adaptors were added in a first PCR, and a second PCR then increased library yield. After Ampure bead purification, the TCR product of roughly 650 bp was size-selected on a 2% E-gel SizeSelection system. Before pooling, library quality was checked on a Bioanalyzer, concentration was measured with Qubit, and libraries were quantified with the Kapa Library Quantification kit. Paired-end 2 x 150 bp sequencing of the libraries was performed on an Illumina HiSeq 2500. To increase sequence diversity, roughly 24-31% phiX was spiked into each library pool. From the authors' description of their analysis: The UMI-based MiGEC pipeline processed quality-filtered reads and removed over 90% of raw TCR sequences during error correction. IMGT germline references were used for alignment of VDJ genes, and clonotypes were defined by a unique CDR3 amino acid sequence together with V-J genes. Clonal expansion, Shannon diversity, and CDR3 relatedness (CalcPairwiseDistances, ClusterSamples) were evaluated with VDJtools, and phylogenetic trees were built with CLCbio workbench. Expanded clones were defined as having at least 8 unique UMIs, based on coefficient-of-variation modelling across technical triplicates. TCRdb reworked the public reads: Q25 trimming with fastp, MiXCR clone assembly, productive beta chains retained. Rows merge per CDR3 protein into single entries with the most common DNA and genes. TCRdb's processing, not the study's, gives the V and J calls here. The table for this sample lists under 50,000 distinct CDR3 sequences; more than 9% of them were counted only once. The ten largest clones represent around 4% of the sample.

Sorted-subset TCR libraries were prepared from about a million sorted CD4+ or CD8+ T cells. Peripheral blood was subjected to Ficoll-Hypaque density gradient centrifugation to isolate PBMCs, which were then cryopreserved in liquid nitrogen. The study also sequenced paired sorted CD4+ and CD8+ subsets from healthy controls, HAM/TSP patients and MS patients. The receptor comes from a woman aged 25 to 39 with HTLV-1-associated myelopathy (HAM/TSP). Sequences were obtained from CD4+ T cells from blood.

The nucleotide sequence is given as TGTGCCAGCAGTTTGGGGACAGTCTCCTTTAGGAGGGCTGAAGCTTTCTTT. It codes for CASSLGTVSFRRAEAFF. The sequence links TRBV12-3 or TRBV12-4 to TRBJ1-1; the central 7 bases match TRBD1. Germline trimming amounts to 3 bases on V and 6 bases on J, with 16 as the count of junction bases outside the gene matches. From its cysteine to its phenylalanine, the CDR3 spans 17 amino acids. Solely the CDR3 DNA is kept, with 51 bases framed from the first base.